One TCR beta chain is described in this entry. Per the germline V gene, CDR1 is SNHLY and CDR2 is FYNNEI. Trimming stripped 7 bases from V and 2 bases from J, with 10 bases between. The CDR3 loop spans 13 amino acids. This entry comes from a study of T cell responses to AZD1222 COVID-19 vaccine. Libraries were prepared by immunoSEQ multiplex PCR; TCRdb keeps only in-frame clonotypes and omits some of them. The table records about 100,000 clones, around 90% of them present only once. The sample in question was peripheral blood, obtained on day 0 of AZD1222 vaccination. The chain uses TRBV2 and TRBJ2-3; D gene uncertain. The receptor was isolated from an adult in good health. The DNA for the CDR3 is TGTGCCAGCAATAGCTACTCCACAGATACGCAGTATTTT. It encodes CASNSYSTDTQYF. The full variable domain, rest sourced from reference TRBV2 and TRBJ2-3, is EPEVTQTPSHQVTQMGQEVILRCVPISNHLYFYWYRQILGQKVEFLVSFYNNEISEKSEIFDDQFSVERPDGSNFTLKIRSTKLEDSAMYFCASNSYSTDTQYFGPGTRLTVL.